These T cell receptor beta chains were read from a single sample in a study of blood T cell repertoires in COVID-19. Generated by immunoSEQ multiplex PCR, the TCRdb table keeps only in-frame clones and is missing some. The sample includes fewer than 200,000 clones, around 82% of them seen just once. The sequenced sample was PBMCs or T cells enriched from blood (not recorded which). These receptors all come from a woman aged 55-70 years with acute COVID-19. Both conserved end residues are part of each CDR3. The order of the fields is D gene, J gene, clone size, V gene, CDR3 DNA, CDR3 protein. The D gene is left open where the match is weak. The size field is filled for only some rows; it gives once, few, many or a size class.

>NA|TRBJ2-5|many|TRBV5-1
TGCGCCAGCAGCTTTGGGGGCGGCCAAGAGACCCAGTACTTC
CASSFGGGQETQYF
>TRBD1|TRBJ1-5|NA|TRBV6-2/TRBV6-3
TGTGCCAGCAGTTACTCCACAGGGGGCGGGGGCAATCAGCCCCAGCATTTT
CASSYSTGGGGNQPQHF
>NA|TRBJ1-1|NA|TRBV18
TGTGCCAGCTCACCCACAAACAGATATGACACTGAAGCTTTCTTT
CASSPTNRYDTEAFF
>NA|TRBJ1-1|NA|TRBV21-1
TGTGCCAGCAGCGCCTCTCCACCGCACAGGGAAGGGGATCGAGCTTTCTTT
CASSASPPHREGDRAFF
>TRBD1|TRBJ1-6|NA|TRBV5-1
TGCGCCAGCAGCGAGAGAGGGACAGGGGTGAATTCACCCCTCCACTTT
CASSERGTGVNSPLHF
>NA|TRBJ1-4|NA|TRBV4-3
TGCGCCAGCAGCCCGGAGGGGAGAACTAATGAAAAACTGTTTTTT
CASSPEGRTNEKLFF
>TRBD1|TRBJ2-1|NA|TRBV5-1
TGCGCCAGCAGCACTGGGACAGGGGGCCCCTACAATGAGCAGTTCTTC
CASSTGTGGPYNEQFF
>NA|TRBJ1-1|once|TRBV5-5
TGTGCCAGCAGCTTGGGTGCAGGGAGGTTGAACACTGAAGCTTTCTTT
CASSLGAGRLNTEAFF
>NA|TRBJ2-7|NA|TRBV27
TGTGCCAGCAGTTTCCCATCGGGGTCCGGCGAGCAGTACTTC
CASSFPSGSGEQYF
>TRBD1|TRBJ2-2|few|TRBV24-1
TGTGCCACCAGTGATAGAACCGGGACAGGGGTTCCCGGGGAGCTGTTTTTT
CATSDRTGTGVPGELFF
>NA|TRBJ2-3|NA|TRBV7-2
TGTGCCAGCAGCTCGACTACCTGGTTCTCAGATACGCAGTATTTT
CASSSTTWFSDTQYF
>TRBD2|TRBJ2-3|NA|TRBV4-1
TGCGCCAGCAGCCAGACTAGCGGGAGGGCAGATACGCAGTATTTT
CASSQTSGRADTQYF
>NA|TRBJ1-1|NA|TRBV19
TGTGCCAGTAGTATGTTAAACGACGGGACTGAAGCTTTCTTT
CASSMLNDGTEAFF
>NA|TRBJ2-3|NA|TRBV18
TGTGCCAGCTCACCACCCGCTAGCGAAACGCAGTATTTT
CASSPPASETQYF
>NA|TRBJ1-4|NA|TRBV21-1
TGTGCCAGCCTCATAAGCATCGGACTTATCGAAAAACTGTTTTTT
CASLISIGLIEKLFF
>NA|TRBJ2-5|NA|TRBV7-8
TGTGCCAGCAGCTCCATAATAGTGGAGACCCAGTACTTC
CASSSIIVETQYF
>NA|TRBJ2-5|NA|TRBV2
TGTGCCAGCCTCGAACGGGGGACTCTAAATAAAGAGACCCAGTACTTC
CASLERGTLNKETQYF
>NA|TRBJ2-1|few|TRBV18
TGTGCCAGCTCACCAGAAGTTATGGCAGCCTACAATGAGCAGTTCTTC
CASSPEVMAAYNEQFF
>NA|TRBJ2-7|NA|TRBV9
TGTGCCAGCAGCGCGAAACAGGAGACGTACGAGCAGTACTTC
CASSAKQETYEQYF
>NA|TRBJ2-5|NA|TRBV6-2/TRBV6-3
TGTGCCAGCAGTTCCAGGGGACGGGAGACCCAGTACTTC
CASSSRGRETQYF
>NA|TRBJ2-3|many|TRBV5-1
TGCGCCAGCAGGGGGCAGAACACAGATACGCAGTATTTT
CASRGQNTDTQYF
>NA|TRBJ1-1|NA|TRBV30
TGTGCCTGGAGTTCGTATCGAGGCAGGGCAGGGACTGAAGCTTTCTTT
CAWSSYRGRAGTEAFF
>TRBD1|TRBJ1-6|NA|TRBV5-4
TGTGCCAGCAGCAAAACAGGGGGCAATAATTCACCCCTCCACTTT
CASSKTGGNNSPLHF
>TRBD1|TRBJ1-2|NA|TRBV24-1
TGTGCCACCAGGACGGACAGGGCCAGCTATGGCTACACCTTC
CATRTDRASYGYTF
>NA|TRBJ1-2|NA|TRBV5-1
TGCGCCAGCAGCTTAGAGGGAGATAGAGGCTACACCTTC
CASSLEGDRGYTF
>NA|TRBJ1-1|NA|TRBV14
TGTGCCAGCAGCCAAAACATGGAGGGTGAAGCTTTCTTT
CASSQNMEGEAFF
>TRBD1|TRBJ1-2|NA|TRBV4-1
TGCGCCAGCAGCCCTCTGACAGGGGGGCGAGGCTACACCTTC
CASSPLTGGRGYTF
>NA|TRBJ2-1|few|TRBV10-1
TGCGCCAGCAGTGATGGTGGGGGGACGAATGAGCAGTTCTTC
CASSDGGGTNEQFF
>NA|TRBJ2-5|NA|TRBV6-2/TRBV6-3
TGTGCCAGCAGTTCAACCGGGAAAGGAAAAGAGACCCAGTACTTC
CASSSTGKGKETQYF
>TRBD1|TRBJ2-1|NA|TRBV5-1
TGCGCCAGCGACACAGGGGGTTCGGGATACAATGAGCAGTTCTTC
CASDTGGSGYNEQFF
>NA|TRBJ1-6|NA|TRBV6-5
TGTGCCAGCAGTTACTCGGGTCGGGGTTCACCCCTCCACTTT
CASSYSGRGSPLHF
>TRBD1|TRBJ1-5|NA|TRBV28
TGTGCCAGCAGTTCCAGGGGGAGCTACATTAGCAATCAGCCCCAGCATTTT
CASSSRGSYISNQPQHF
>NA|TRBJ2-1|NA|TRBV5-6
TGTGCCAGCAGCTTGAAACTAGCCCCCCACAATGAGCAGTTCTTC
CASSLKLAPHNEQFF
>TRBD1|TRBJ2-3|NA|TRBV5-5
TGTGCCAGCAGCTTAGGGACAGGGGGCGTGAATACGCAGTATTTT
CASSLGTGGVNTQYF
>TRBD1|TRBJ1-4|NA|TRBV2
TGTGCCAGCAGTCCAGGGACAGGGGTTAATGAAAAACTGTTTTTT
CASSPGTGVNEKLFF
>NA|TRBJ1-2|NA|TRBV11-2
TGTGCCAGCAGCTTAGTAACAGACAACTATGGCTACACCTTC
CASSLVTDNYGYTF
>TRBD2|TRBJ2-1|once|TRBV15
TGTGCCACCAGCAGAGTAGGCAGCGGGAGCTACAATGAGCAGTTCTTC
CATSRVGSGSYNEQFF
>TRBD2|TRBJ2-5|NA|TRBV23-1
TGCGCCAGCAGCCCCGGGACTAGCGGGGGGGACCAAGAGACCCAGTACTTC
CASSPGTSGGDQETQYF
>TRBD1|TRBJ1-5|NA|TRBV5-4
TGTGCCAGCAGCTATCGAGGACAGGGGGGCCATTTCTATCAGCCCCAGCATTTT
CASSYRGQGGHFYQPQHF
>TRBD1|TRBJ1-2|NA|TRBV11-2
TGTGCCAGCAGCCCTATGAGGGGGCGCTTGGATGGCTACACCTTC
CASSPMRGRLDGYTF
>NA|TRBJ1-1|NA|TRBV19
TGTGCCAGTAGTGAGGCCGGCCAGTCCAGGAGGGCTTTCTTT
CASSEAGQSRRAFF
>TRBD2|TRBJ2-1|NA|TRBV5-1
TGCGCCAGCAGCTTGTTACCGGCTAGCGGGGGCAATGAGCAGTTCTTC
CASSLLPASGGNEQFF
>NA|TRBJ1-2|NA|TRBV27
TGTGCCAGCAGCTCGCTAGGGGGTGATGGCTACACCTTC
CASSSLGGDGYTF
>NA|TRBJ2-3|NA|TRBV7-8
TGTGCCAGCAGCCCCCGTCCCTCTAGCACAGATACGCAGTATTTT
CASSPRPSSTDTQYF
>NA|TRBJ2-1|NA|TRBV7-2
TGTGCCAGCACGGTATCGGGTGCCTACAATGAGCAGTTCTTC
CASTVSGAYNEQFF